The clone carrying this T cell receptor (beta chain) came up a few times. The antigen is undetermined. Study-wide results and limits: The TCR gene usage of tumor memory CD4+ T cells clustered together with blood and lymph node memory CD4+ cells and with lymph node naive CD4+ cells.

TCRdb recomputed calls from the 5' RACE reads with MiXCR, one row per CDR3 protein. The sample includes under 65,000 distinct CDR3 sequences, about 28% of them seen just once. Sequenced material: tumor-infiltrating memory CD4+ T cells sorted from the breast tumor. Sample subset: memory CD4+ T cells, CD4+CD45RO+CD25-. The TCR originated in a female donor with breast cancer.

For the CDR3, the DNA is TGTGCCAGCAGTTTAAACCCCCTGAATAATCTACCCCTCCACTTT. This sequence encodes CASSLNPLNNLPLHF. The chain couples TRBV28 to TRBJ1-6; D gene unclear. V gave up 2 bases and J gave up 12 bases, with 17 bases separating them. Looked up from germline, CDR1 is MDHEN and CDR2 is SYDVKM. The CDR3 is 15 amino acids.